This TCR beta chain derives from a study of post-analysis software for immune sequencing data. Unique molecular identifiers tagged the TCR beta cDNA libraries. TCRdb passed the PCR reads through MiXCR, listing each CDR3 protein once. This sample has about 770,000 distinct CDR3 sequences; more than 45% occur once, and the top ten carry roughly 5%. This clonotype was detected a few times. Its antigen is unknown. The CDR3 sequence is 16 residues long. Germline assignment: CDR1 DFQATT and CDR2 SNEGSKA (reference sequence). Findings and caveats of the study: Controls showed lower frequencies than patients for five TRBV segments, and TRBV5-6, TRBV5-1 and TRBV20-1 were among these.

This clonotype originated in a girl aged 5 to 17 with multiple sclerosis. Material: blood. This sequence joins TRBV20-1 and TRBJ2-1; tentatively, D is TRBD1 or TRBD2 (6 bases each). The J call is in doubt because the DNA end fits TRBJ2-7 better. CDR3 loop: CSARRAGQSSYNEQYF. The CDR3 DNA reads as TGCAGTGCTAGGAGGGCGGGACAAAGCTCCTACAATGAGCAGTACTTC.